These 22 T cell receptor beta chains originate from one sample sequenced in a study of CD8 T cells in ankylosing spondylitis. TCRdb used MiXCR to reprocess the 5' RACE reads, holding one entry per CDR3 protein. The top ten clones hold about 4.2% of a sample with fewer than 250,000 distinct CDR3 sequences, roughly 32% of them seen once. Sequencing was done on a sample of blood, either unsorted or a sorted T cell fraction (not recorded which). These receptors were obtained from a male donor with ankylosing spondylitis or in good health (not recorded which).

The chain uses TRBV7-2 and TRBJ2-1, with 7 bases matching TRBD2. The CDR3 spans 15 residues. In germline, CDR1 is SGHTA, CDR2 FQGNSA. The junction had 8 bases not matched to a gene; V was cut back by 2 bases and J by 7 bases. CDR3 sequence reads: CASSLMTSRGNEQFF. The CDR3 nucleotides are TGTGCCAGCAGCTTAATGACTAGCCGGGGGAATGAGCAGTTCTTC.

This clonotype came up a few times. The chain joins TRBV6-5 to TRBJ1-2; D is ambiguous. With 1 base removed from V and 2 bases from J, the gap between germline ends came to 20 bases. Germline V gene lookup returns CDR1 MNHEY and CDR2 SVGAGI. The CDR3 has 18 residues. CDR3 protein: CASSYWTLAGARNYGYTF. The CDR3 DNA reads TGTGCCAGCAGTTACTGGACCCTTGCGGGCGCCCGCAACTATGGCTACACCTTC.

The chain uses TRBV20-1 and TRBJ2-2; D unresolved. Germline V gene sequence: CDR1 DFQATT, CDR2 SNEGSKA (reference sequence). The CDR3 consists of 16 residues. The ends were cut back, 0 bases at V and 5 bases at J, with 16 bases in the middle. The CDR3 loop reads CSARDQIRPRTGELFF. The CDR3 DNA is TGCAGTGCTAGAGATCAAATCAGACCCCGAACCGGGGAGCTGTTTTTT.

This clonotype was seen a handful of times. V and J are TRBV6-6 and TRBJ2-1; D remains unclear. The CDR3 consists of 12 residues. V was trimmed by 9 bases and J by 3 bases, leaving 9 bases between them. Germline V CDR1 and CDR2: MNHNY, SVGAGI (reference sequence). The CDR3 DNA follows: TGTGCCAGTGGAGCCCTCTACAATGAGCAGTTCTTC. The encoded protein is CASGALYNEQFF.

The gene calls are TRBV27 and TRBJ2-3; 9 bases agree with TRBD2. V shed 1 base, J shed 6 bases, and the junction held 5 bases outside the gene matches. Germline CDR1 and CDR2: MNHEY and SMNVEV (reference sequence). The CDR3 sequence is 15 residues long. In DNA, the CDR3 is TGTGCCAGCAGTTTATTGGGGACTAGCATGGATACGCAGTATTTT. Protein sequence: CASSLLGTSMDTQYF.

As to this clonotype: At one end, the junction sequence differs from germline, possibly due to a read error. The J gene is TRBJ1-1, the V gene TRBV25-1; no clear D. This CDR3 has 14 residues. Per the germline V gene, CDR1 is MGHDK and CDR2 is SYGVNS. This CDR3 is CASSELTWTTEPFF. The CDR3 DNA follows: TGTGCCAGCAGTGAGCTGACATGGACCACTGAACCTTTCTTT.

There are a few counts of this clonotype. The chain has TRBV20-1 and TRBJ2-5; weak D call: TRBD2 (5 bases). The V gene lost 3 bases and the J gene lost 5 bases, with 13 bases spanning the gap. The CDR3 extends over 13 amino acids. CDR1 is DFQATT and CDR2 is SNEGSKA in the germline V gene (reference sequence). The CDR3 coding sequence is TGCAGTGCTAGTTGGCCGGGGATTGAGACCCAGTACTTC. Amino acids: CSASWPGIETQYF.

This clonotype was seen more than once but under ten times. In DNA, the CDR3 is TGTGCCAGCTCACCATGGGGATTCGTAGCAGATACGCAGTATTTT. This gives the protein CASSPWGFVADTQYF. The rearrangement uses TRBV18 and TRBJ2-3, with D unclear. Per germline, CDR1 KGHSH and CDR2 LQKENI. V lost 2 bases and J lost 4, with 13 bases in between. CDR3 size: 15 residues. Filled out from reference TRBV18 and TRBJ2-3, the complete variable domain reads NAGVMQNPRHLVRRRGQEARLRCSPMKGHSHVYWYRQLPEEGLKFMVYLQKENIIDESGMPKERFSAEFPKEGPSILRIQQVVRGDSAAYFCASSPWGFVADTQYFGPGTRLTVL.

The V gene is TRBV20-1, the J gene TRBJ2-5, with D uncertain. CDR1 and CDR2 from the germline V gene are DFQATT and SNEGSKA (reference sequence). CDR3 length: 14 amino acids. The V and J ends lost 6 bases and 4 bases respectively, with 18 bases between them. The CDR3 here is CSAPETFGRETQYF. Here the CDR3 DNA reads TGCAGTGCGCCGGAGACGTTTGGACGAGAGACCCAGTACTTC.

To note about this clonotype: An end of the junction does not agree with germline; a read error may underlie this. The chain is built from TRBV10-3 and TRBJ2-7; TRBD2 matches 9 bases. The germline gives CDR1 ENHRY, CDR2 SYGVKD. There are 13 residues in the CDR3. In DNA form, the CDR3 reads TGTGCCATCAGTGAGTCTGGAGCGGGGGGAACGAACTTC. Residues: CAISESGAGGTNF.

This clonotype showed up just a few times. The J gene is TRBJ1-2, the V gene TRBV29-1, with D perhaps TRBD1 (5 bases). The V and J ends lost 5 bases and 4 bases respectively, with 17 bases between them. The CDR3 is 14 amino acids. The germline gives CDR1 SQVTM, CDR2 ANQGSEA. DNA of the CDR3: TGCAGCGTTACTTCCGGGTTCGGGGGCTATGGCTACACCTTC. Encoded protein: CSVTSGFGGYGYTF. Full variable domain (missing parts from reference TRBV29-1 and TRBJ1-2): SAVISQKPSRDICQRGTSLTIQCQVDSQVTMMFWYRQQPGQSLTLIATANQGSEATYESGFVIDKFPISRPNLTFSTLTVSNMSPEDSSIYLCSVTSGFGGYGYTFGSGTRLTVV.

The rearrangement joins TRBV11-2 to TRBJ2-2; no firm D call. Trimming stripped 2 bases from V and 4 bases from J, with 5 bases between. This CDR3 spans 13 amino acids. From germline, CDR1 is SGHAT and CDR2 FQNNGV. The DNA for the CDR3 is TGTGCCAGCAGCTTATGGGGCACCGGGGAGCTGTTTTTT. Translating it yields CASSLWGTGELFF.

The rearrangement links TRBV20-1 to TRBJ2-3; TRBD2 agrees at 13 bases. V was clipped by 0 bases and J by 5 bases; unmatched bases: 8. The CDR3 totals 17 residues. Germline values: CDR1 DFQATT, CDR2 SNEGSKA (reference sequence). CDR3 residues: CSARDVTSGGALDTQYF. As DNA, the CDR3 is TGCAGTGCTAGAGATGTTACTAGCGGGGGGGCCCTAGATACGCAGTATTTT.

The rearrangement uses TRBV20-1 and TRBJ1-1; D gene uncertain. This CDR3 has 13 residues. Trimming cost V 2 bases and J 1 base, with 8 bases left between them. Per the germline V gene, CDR1 is DFQATT and CDR2 is SNEGSKA (reference sequence). The CDR3 DNA reads as TGCAGTGCTAGACCGGTCGGGAACACTGAAGCTTTCTTT. Protein product: CSARPVGNTEAFF.

The chain carries TRBV20-1 and TRBJ2-4; maybe TRBD1 (7 bases). V lost 8 bases and J 6 bases, leaving 14 bases between the germline ends. Per the germline V gene, CDR1 is DFQATT and CDR2 is SNEGSKA (reference sequence). This CDR3 comprises 12 residues. The CDR3, as DNA: TGCAGTCCCGCGGGACAGTTAAACATTCAGTACTTC. It yields the protein CSPAGQLNIQYF.

This rearrangement joins TRBV27 to TRBJ2-3; a weak D match, TRBD1 (5 bases). Germline CDR1 reads MNHEY; CDR2 reads SMNVEV (reference sequence). The CDR3 has 14 residues. V shed 6 bases and J shed 1 base, with 11 bases lying between them. As DNA, the CDR3 is TGTGCCAGCAGACAGGAGCTGGGCACAGATACGCAGTATTTT. Amino acid sequence: CASRQELGTDTQYF.

The genes are TRBV7-2 and TRBJ2-3; 14 nucleotides line up with TRBD2. In germline, CDR1 is SGHTA, CDR2 FQGNSA. CDR3 length: 17 residues. With 3 bases clipped from V and 2 bases from J, the junction kept 4 bases outside the gene matches. The DNA for the CDR3 is TGTGCCAGCAGCTTTCCGACTAGCGGGGGGGCCACAGATACGCAGTATTTT. As protein: CASSFPTSGGATDTQYF. Drawing the rest from reference TRBV7-2 and TRBJ2-3, the complete variable domain is GAGVSQSPSNKVTEKGKDVELRCDPISGHTALYWYRQSLGQGLEFLIYFQGNSAPDKSGLPSDRFSAERTGGSVSTLTIQRTQQEDSAVYLCASSFPTSGGATDTQYFGPGTRLTVL.

This clonotype was detected only a few times. The rearrangement uses TRBV12-3 or TRBV12-4 and TRBJ2-7, with D possibly matching TRBD1 (5 bases). This CDR3 has 13 residues. Trimming pared 6 bases from V and 3 bases from J, leaving 12 bases between. The CDR3 sequence: CASSLTQDYEQYF. The CDR3 DNA is TGTGCCAGCAGCCTCACACAGGACTACGAGCAGTACTTC.

J is TRBJ2-3 and V is TRBV10-2; TRBD2 matches 7 bases. With 10 bases clipped from V and 3 bases from J, the junction kept 10 bases outside the gene matches. Germline CDR1 reads WSHSY; CDR2 reads SAAADI. The CDR3 loop spans 14 amino acids. This CDR3 reads CATMGGGPTDTQYF. For the CDR3, the DNA is TGCGCCACCATGGGGGGGGGACCTACAGATACGCAGTATTTT.

The chain recombines TRBV6-2 or TRBV6-3 with TRBJ1-5; D may be TRBD1 (6 bases). CDR3 size: 14 residues. Germline V CDR1 and CDR2: MNHEY, SVGEGT. Trimming took off 5 bases at V and 7 bases at J, with 15 bases between the two ends. CDR3 loop: CASSTTGGWQPQHF. CDR3 nucleotide sequence: TGTGCCAGCAGTACAACGGGGGGCTGGCAGCCCCAGCATTTT.

This clonotype was picked up many times. This chain connects TRBV20-1 to TRBJ2-5; TRBD2 aligns across 16 bases. CDR1 and CDR2 (germline): DFQATT, SNEGSKA (reference sequence). V was pared by 6 bases and J by 2 bases, with 15 bases of the junction left unmatched. The CDR3 spans 19 residues. The CDR3 sequence is CSAYAGTSGGALVQETQYF. In nucleotides, the CDR3 is TGCAGTGCCTACGCCGGGACTAGCGGGGGGGCCTTGGTACAAGAGACCCAGTACTTC.

V usage is TRBV28 and J usage is TRBJ2-7, with D perhaps TRBD1 or TRBD2 (5 bases each). Trimming took off 7 bases at V and 5 bases at J, with 21 bases between the two ends. Germline-derived CDR1 and CDR2 are MDHEN and SYDVKM. The CDR3 has 15 amino acids. The CDR3 region has the DNA TGTGCCAGCATCGATCCGGGACGGGCGGGCCACGAGCAGTACTTC. Amino acid sequence: CASIDPGRAGHEQYF.